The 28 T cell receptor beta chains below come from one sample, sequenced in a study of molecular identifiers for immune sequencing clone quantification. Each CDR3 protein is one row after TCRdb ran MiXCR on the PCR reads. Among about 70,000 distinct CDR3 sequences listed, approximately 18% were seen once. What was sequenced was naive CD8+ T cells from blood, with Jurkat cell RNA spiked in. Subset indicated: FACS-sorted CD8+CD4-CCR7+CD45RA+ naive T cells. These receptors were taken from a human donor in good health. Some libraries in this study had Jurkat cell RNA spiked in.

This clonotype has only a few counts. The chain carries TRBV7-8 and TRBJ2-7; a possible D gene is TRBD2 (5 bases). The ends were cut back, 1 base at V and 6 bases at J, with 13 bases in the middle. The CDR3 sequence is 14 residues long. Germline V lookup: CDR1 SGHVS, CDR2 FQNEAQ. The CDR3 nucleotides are TGTGCCAGCAGCTTAGGCGGTACTAGTATCGAGCAGTACTTC. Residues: CASSLGGTSIEQYF.

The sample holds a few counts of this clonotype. The DNA of the CDR3 is TGTGCCAGCAGTGAAGCGCTAGAATACTACGAGCAGTACTTC. It codes for CASSEALEYYEQYF. The chain is built from TRBV2 and TRBJ2-7; the D is unclear. Trimming pared 0 bases from V and 3 bases from J, leaving 9 bases between. Germline CDR1 is SNHLY and CDR2 is FYNNEI. The CDR3 has 14 residues.

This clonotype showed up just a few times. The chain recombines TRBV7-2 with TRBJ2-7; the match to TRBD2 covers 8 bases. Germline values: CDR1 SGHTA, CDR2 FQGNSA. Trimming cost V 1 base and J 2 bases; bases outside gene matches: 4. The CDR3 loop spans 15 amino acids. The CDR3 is CASSLELAVAYEQYF. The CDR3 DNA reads TGTGCCAGCAGCTTAGAACTAGCGGTGGCCTACGAGCAGTACTTC.

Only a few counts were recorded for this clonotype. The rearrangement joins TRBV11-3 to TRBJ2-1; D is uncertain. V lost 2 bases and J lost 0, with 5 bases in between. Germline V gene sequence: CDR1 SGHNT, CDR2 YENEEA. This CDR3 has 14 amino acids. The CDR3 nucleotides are TGTGCCAGCAGCTTATGGGGCTCCTACAATGAGCAGTTCTTC. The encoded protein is CASSLWGSYNEQFF.

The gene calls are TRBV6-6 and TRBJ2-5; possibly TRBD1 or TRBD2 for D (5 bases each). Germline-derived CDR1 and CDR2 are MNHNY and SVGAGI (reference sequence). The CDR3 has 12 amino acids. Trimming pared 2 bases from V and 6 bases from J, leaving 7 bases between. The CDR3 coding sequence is TGTGCCAGCAGTTACGAGGGGCAGACCCAGTACTTC. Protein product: CASSYEGQTQYF.

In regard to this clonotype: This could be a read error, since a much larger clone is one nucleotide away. The CDR3 DNA is TGTGCCAGCCAGAGGGGGGGGGCAGTACTAAATGAGCAGTTCTTC. Amino acid sequence: CASQRGGAVLNEQFF. This chain links TRBV6-2 or TRBV6-3 with TRBJ2-1, with D possibly TRBD2 on 7 matching bases. Trimming took off 8 bases at V and 7 bases at J, with 21 bases between the two ends. CDR1 is MNHEY, CDR2 SVGEGT, per germline. The CDR3 length is 15 residues.

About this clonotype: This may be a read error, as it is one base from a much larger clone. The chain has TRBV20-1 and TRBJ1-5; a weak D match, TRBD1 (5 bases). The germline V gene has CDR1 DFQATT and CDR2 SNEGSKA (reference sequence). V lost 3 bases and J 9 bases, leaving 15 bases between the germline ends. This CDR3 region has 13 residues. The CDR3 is CSARGESLPPQHF. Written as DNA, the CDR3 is TGCAGTGCTAGGGGGGAGAGCCTTCCGCCCCAGCATTTT.

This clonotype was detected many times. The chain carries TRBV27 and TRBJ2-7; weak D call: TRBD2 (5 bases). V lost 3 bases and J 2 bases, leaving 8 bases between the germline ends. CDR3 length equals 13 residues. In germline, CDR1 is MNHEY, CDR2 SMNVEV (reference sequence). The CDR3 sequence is CASSFKGAYEQYF. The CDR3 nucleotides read TGTGCCAGCAGTTTTAAGGGAGCCTACGAGCAGTACTTC.

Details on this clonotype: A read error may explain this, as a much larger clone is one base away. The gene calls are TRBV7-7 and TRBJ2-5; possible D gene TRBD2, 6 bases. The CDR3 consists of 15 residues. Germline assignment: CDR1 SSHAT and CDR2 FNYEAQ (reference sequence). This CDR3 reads CASSLLATVQGTQYF. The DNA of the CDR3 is TGTGCTAGCAGCTTACTAGCCACGGTTCAAGGGACCCAGTACTTC.

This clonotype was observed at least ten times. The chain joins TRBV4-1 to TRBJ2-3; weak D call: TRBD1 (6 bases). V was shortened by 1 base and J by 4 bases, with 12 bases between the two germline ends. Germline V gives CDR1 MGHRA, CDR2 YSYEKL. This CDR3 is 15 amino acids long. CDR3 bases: TGCGCCAGCAGCCAAGGCCGACAGGTCTCAGATACGCAGTATTTT. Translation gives CASSQGRQVSDTQYF.

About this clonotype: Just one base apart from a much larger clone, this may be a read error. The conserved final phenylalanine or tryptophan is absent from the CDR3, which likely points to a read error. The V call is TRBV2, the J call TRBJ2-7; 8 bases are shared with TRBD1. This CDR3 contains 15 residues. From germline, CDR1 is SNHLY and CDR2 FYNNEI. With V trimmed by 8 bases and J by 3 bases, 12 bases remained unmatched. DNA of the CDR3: TGTGCCAGCGGGAAAAGACAGGGGATCCTCTACGAGCAGTACTAC. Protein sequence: CASGKRQGILYEQYY.

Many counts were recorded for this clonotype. In DNA form, the CDR3 reads TGCAGTGCTAGCTCTCATAAGGACTTCCATCTCTTAGATACGCAGTATTTT. Translating it yields CSASSHKDFHLLDTQYF. The chain carries TRBV20-1 and TRBJ2-3, with D possibly being TRBD2 (5 bases). This CDR3 region has 17 residues. V was shortened by 3 bases and J by 5 bases, with 24 bases between the two germline ends. The germline V gene has CDR1 DFQATT and CDR2 SNEGSKA (reference sequence).

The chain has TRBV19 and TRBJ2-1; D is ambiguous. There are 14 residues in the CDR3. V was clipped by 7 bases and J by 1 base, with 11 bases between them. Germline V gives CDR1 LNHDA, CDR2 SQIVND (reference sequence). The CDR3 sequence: CASKLRYSYNEQFF. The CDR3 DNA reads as TGTGCCAGTAAGCTGCGTTATTCCTACAATGAGCAGTTCTTC.

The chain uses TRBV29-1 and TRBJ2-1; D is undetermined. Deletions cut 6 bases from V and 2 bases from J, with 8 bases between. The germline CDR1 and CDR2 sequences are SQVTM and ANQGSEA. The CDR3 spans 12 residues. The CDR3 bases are TGCAGCGTGGGGTGGGCCTACAATGAGCAGTTCTTC. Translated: CSVGWAYNEQFF.

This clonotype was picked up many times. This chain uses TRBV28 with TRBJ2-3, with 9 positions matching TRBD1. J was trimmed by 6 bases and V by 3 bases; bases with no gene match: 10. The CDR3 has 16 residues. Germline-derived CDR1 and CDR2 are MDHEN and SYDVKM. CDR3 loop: CASSFPGQGLADTQYF. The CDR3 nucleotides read TGTGCCAGCAGTTTCCCTGGACAGGGGTTGGCGGATACGCAGTATTTT.

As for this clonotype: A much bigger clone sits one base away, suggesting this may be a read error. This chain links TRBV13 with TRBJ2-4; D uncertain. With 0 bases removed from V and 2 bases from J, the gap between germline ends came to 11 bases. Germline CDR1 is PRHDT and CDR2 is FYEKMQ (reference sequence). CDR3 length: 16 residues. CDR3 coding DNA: TGTGCCAGCAGCTTAGGCTCGTGCGAGACCAAAAACATTCAGTACTTC. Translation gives CASSLGSCETKNIQYF.

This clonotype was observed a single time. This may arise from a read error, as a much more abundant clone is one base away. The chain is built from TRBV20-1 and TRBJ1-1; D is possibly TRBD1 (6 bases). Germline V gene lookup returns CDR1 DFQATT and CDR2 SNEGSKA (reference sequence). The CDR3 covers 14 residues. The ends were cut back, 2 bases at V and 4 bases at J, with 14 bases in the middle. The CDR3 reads CSARYLTGGTEAFF. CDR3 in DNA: TGCAGTGCTAGATATCTGACAGGCGGCACTGAAGCTTTCTTT.

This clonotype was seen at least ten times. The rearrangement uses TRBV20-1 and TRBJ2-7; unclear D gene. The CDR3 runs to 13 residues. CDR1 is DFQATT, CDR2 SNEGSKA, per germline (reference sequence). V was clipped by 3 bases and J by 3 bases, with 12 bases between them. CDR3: CSASADKYYEQYF. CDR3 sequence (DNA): TGCAGTGCTAGCGCCGACAAATACTACGAGCAGTACTTC.

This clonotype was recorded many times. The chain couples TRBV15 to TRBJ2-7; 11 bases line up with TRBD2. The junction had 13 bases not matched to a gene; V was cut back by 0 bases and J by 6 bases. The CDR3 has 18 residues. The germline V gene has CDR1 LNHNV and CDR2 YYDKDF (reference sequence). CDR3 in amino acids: CATSRDTPGTSGSPEQYF. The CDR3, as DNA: TGTGCCACCAGCAGAGATACTCCCGGTACTAGCGGGAGCCCCGAGCAGTACTTC. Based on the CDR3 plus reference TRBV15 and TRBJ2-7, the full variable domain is DAMVIQNPRYQVTQFGKPVTLSCSQTLNHNVMYWYQQKSSQAPKLLFHYYDKDFNNEADTPDNFQSRRPNTSFCFLDIRSPGLGDTAMYLCATSRDTPGTSGSPEQYFGPGTRLTVT.

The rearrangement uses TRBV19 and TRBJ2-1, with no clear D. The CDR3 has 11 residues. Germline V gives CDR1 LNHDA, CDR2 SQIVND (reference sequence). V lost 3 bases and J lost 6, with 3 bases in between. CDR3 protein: CASSIRNEQFF. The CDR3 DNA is TGTGCCAGTAGTATCCGCAATGAGCAGTTCTTC.

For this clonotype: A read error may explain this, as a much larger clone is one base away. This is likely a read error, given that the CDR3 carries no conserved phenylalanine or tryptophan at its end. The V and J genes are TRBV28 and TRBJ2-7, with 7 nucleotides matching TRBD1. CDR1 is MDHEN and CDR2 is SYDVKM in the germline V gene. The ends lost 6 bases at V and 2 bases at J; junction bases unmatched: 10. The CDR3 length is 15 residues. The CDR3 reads CASSPGARGPYEQYL. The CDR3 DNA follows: TGTGCCAGCAGCCCCGGGGCAAGGGGGCCCTACGAGCAGTACCTC.

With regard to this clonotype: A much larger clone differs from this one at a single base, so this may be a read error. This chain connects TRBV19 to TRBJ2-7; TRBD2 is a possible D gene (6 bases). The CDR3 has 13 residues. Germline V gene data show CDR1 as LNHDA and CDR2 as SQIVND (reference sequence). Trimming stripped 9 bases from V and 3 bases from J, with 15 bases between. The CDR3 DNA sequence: TGTGCCAGCGCCGCGGGACTTCTCTACGAGCAGTACTTC. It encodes CASAAGLLYEQYF.

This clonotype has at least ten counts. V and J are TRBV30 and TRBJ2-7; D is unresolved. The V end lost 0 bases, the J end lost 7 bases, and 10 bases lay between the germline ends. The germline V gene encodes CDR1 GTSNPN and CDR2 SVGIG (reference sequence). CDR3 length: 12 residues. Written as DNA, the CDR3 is TGTGCCTGGAGTGTACTCCTGACTGAGCAGTACTTC. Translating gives CAWSVLLTEQYF.

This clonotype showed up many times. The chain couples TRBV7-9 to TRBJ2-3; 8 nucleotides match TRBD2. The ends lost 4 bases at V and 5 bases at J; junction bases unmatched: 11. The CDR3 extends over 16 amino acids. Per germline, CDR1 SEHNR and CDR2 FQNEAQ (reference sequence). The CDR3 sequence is CASSSVLSGSRDTQYF. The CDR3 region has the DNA TGTGCCAGCAGCTCTGTCCTCAGCGGGAGTCGAGATACGCAGTATTTT.

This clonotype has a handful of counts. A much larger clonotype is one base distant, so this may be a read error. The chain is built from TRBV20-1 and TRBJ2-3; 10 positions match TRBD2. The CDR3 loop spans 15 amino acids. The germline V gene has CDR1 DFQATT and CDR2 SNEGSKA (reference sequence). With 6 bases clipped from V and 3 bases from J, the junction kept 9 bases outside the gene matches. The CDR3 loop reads CSAPLTSGNTDTQYF. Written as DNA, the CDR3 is TGCAGTGCCCCGTTAACTAGCGGGAATACAGATACGCAGTATTTT.

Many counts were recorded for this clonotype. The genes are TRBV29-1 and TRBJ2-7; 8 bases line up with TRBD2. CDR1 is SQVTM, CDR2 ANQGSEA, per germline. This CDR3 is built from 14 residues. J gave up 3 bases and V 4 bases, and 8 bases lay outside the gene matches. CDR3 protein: CSVVFGTRDYEQYF. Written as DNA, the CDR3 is TGCAGCGTTGTTTTTGGGACTAGAGACTACGAGCAGTACTTC.

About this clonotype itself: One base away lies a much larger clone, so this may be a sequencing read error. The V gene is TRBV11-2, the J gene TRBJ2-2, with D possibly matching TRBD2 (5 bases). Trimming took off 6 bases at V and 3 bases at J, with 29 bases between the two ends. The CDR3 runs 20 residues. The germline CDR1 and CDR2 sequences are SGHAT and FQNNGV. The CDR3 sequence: CASRTLGPTGRRYHTGELFF. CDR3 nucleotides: TGTGCCAGCAGAACCTTAGGCCCAACGGGCAGGAGGTATCACACCGGGGAGCTGTTTTTT.

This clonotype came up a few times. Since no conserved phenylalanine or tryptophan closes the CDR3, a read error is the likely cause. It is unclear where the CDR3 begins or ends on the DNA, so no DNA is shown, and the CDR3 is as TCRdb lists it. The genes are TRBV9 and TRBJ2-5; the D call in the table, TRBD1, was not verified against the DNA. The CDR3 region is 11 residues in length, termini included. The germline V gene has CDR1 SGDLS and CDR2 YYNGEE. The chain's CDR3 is CASSVDGCPSI.